Each of the 3 T cell receptor beta chains below was sequenced from the same sample in a study of identical twins (dated by TCRdb to the mid-2010s). The method behind the library was 5' RACE. The sequencer listed for this sample is Illumina HiSeq 2000. Through fastp at Q25 and MiXCR, TCRdb rebuilt clones from the public reads, retaining in-frame beta chains. Each record represents a unique CDR3 protein, reported with the most common genes and DNA among its rows. The sample table records some 500,000 distinct CDR3 sequences; more than 9% of these occur just once. 2.5% to 3.5% of the sample goes to the ten largest clones. Another study also made use of these data, one on yellow fever vaccine responses in identical twins.

Sequencing was done on a sample of PBMCs. These receptors were obtained from a woman under 30 in good health.

The V and J genes are TRBV10-3 and TRBJ2-7, with TRBD1 identical over 9 bases. The CDR3 is 15 residues long. Germline V gives CDR1 ENHRY, CDR2 SYGVKD. Trimming at V came to 3 bases and at J to 7 bases, leaving 10 bases not matched to a gene. CDR3 sequence: CAISDIWTGVKEQYF. The CDR3, as DNA: TGTGCCATCAGTGATATTTGGACAGGGGTTAAGGAGCAGTACTTC.

In this sample, this clonotype turned up many times. The chain is built from TRBV20-1 and TRBJ2-1; 8 bases agree with TRBD2. Germline V gene data show CDR1 as DFQATT and CDR2 as SNEGSKA (reference sequence). The CDR3 spans 13 residues. The CDR3 sequence is CSQSEREFNEQFF. CDR3 in DNA: TGCAGCCAGAGCGAGCGGGAGTTCAATGAGCAGTTCTTC.

In its sample, this clonotype was seen many times. This chain links TRBV5-1 with TRBJ2-2, with a tentative D call TRBD2 (6 bases). The ends were cut back, 3 bases at V and 2 bases at J, with 11 bases in the middle. CDR1 is SGHRS, CDR2 YFSETQ, per germline. The CDR3 covers 15 residues. The CDR3 DNA reads as TGCGCCAGCAGCTACCGGGACTCCAACACCGGGGAGCTGTTTTTT. Its translation: CASSYRDSNTGELFF. Full variable domain (rest looked up from reference TRBV5-1 and TRBJ2-2): KAGVTQTPRYLIKTRGQQVTLSCSPISGHRSVSWYQQTPGQGLQFLFEYFSETQRNKGNFPGRFSGRQFSNSRSEMNVSTLELGDSALYLCASSYRDSNTGELFFGEGSRLTVL.